This TCR beta chain is from a study of blood T cell repertoires in COVID-19. At the level of the study: From the United States, Italy and Spain came samples of acute and convalescent COVID-19.

Authors' analysis steps: Cell counts per sample came from amplifying reference gene primers. TCRdb's copy holds only in-frame clones and misses some; the assay was immunoSEQ multiplex PCR. V and J calls and clone size follow that table, whereas D and trimming were derived from the DNA. The sample holds hundreds of thousands of clones, 88% seen once. Trimming pared 5 bases from V and 0 bases from J, leaving 11 bases between. The CDR3 consists of 14 residues. Germline lookup yields CDR1 MGHRA and CDR2 YSYEKL. The material sequenced was PBMCs or T cells enriched from blood (not recorded which). This chain uses TRBV4-1 with TRBJ2-7; D is possibly TRBD1 (5 bases). This TCR was sampled from a woman aged 40 to 50 with acute COVID-19. Here the CDR3 reads CASSSRVPSYEQYF. The CDR3 bases are TGCGCCAGCAGCTCCAGGGTTCCCTCCTACGAGCAGTACTTC.